This T cell receptor beta chain emerged from a study of blood T cells in healthy people across ages. Regarding this clonotype: What it recognizes is unknown.

Study results and caveats: PBMCs went unsorted, and a conclusive naive versus antigen-experienced comparison was therefore prevented. While age rose, TCR beta diversity per million T cells dropped in a roughly linear way.

It was with a sample-barcoded 5' primer and a J-beta primer mix that a second PCR of roughly 6 to 12 cycles was run. TCRdb reprocessed the 5' RACE reads with MiXCR, giving one entry per CDR3 protein. Of around 1.1 million distinct CDR3 sequences in the sample, less than 45% were seen once. The receptor was isolated from a man younger than 35 in good health. The specimen was blood.

This CDR3 reads CASTGRKEAKETQYF. In DNA, the CDR3 is TGTGCCAGCACAGGCAGGAAAGAAGCTAAAGAGACCCAGTACTTC. The chain uses TRBV6-2 or TRBV6-3 and TRBJ2-7; no definite D call. The J call may be faulty, since TRBJ2-5 better matches the DNA end. The CDR3 has 15 residues. Germline V gene data show CDR1 as MNHEY and CDR2 as SVGEGT.